A selection of T cell receptor beta chains follows, all from one sample in a study of shared clonotypes between healthy human individuals. Clones were read by immunoSEQ multiplex PCR, and TCRdb kept only the in-frame ones, dropping some. In the table there are roughly 86,000 clones, 60% to 70% of which are singletons. Sequencing was done on a sample of memory CD8+ T cells sorted from blood. These receptor sequences come from a man aged 30 to 45 in good health. Each CDR3 is given with its conserved first and last residue. D genes are given only for firm matches. A row's size may be missing; if present it is once, few, many or a size class.

CDR3aa: CASSLRPPNEKLFF
CDR3nt: TGCGCCAGCAGCTTACGGCCCCCCAATGAAAAACTGTTTTTT
d_gene: NA
j_gene: TRBJ1-4
abundance: NA
v_gene: TRBV5-1
len: 14

CDR3aa: CASSSARNRGNEQFF
CDR3nt: TGTGCCAGCAGCTCCGCCCGCAACAGGGGAAATGAGCAGTTCTTC
d_gene: TRBD1
j_gene: TRBJ2-1
abundance: NA
v_gene: TRBV7-9
len: 15

CDR3aa: CASSETGKDYGYTF
CDR3nt: TGTGCCAGCAGTGAAACAGGGAAGGACTATGGCTACACCTTC
d_gene: NA
j_gene: TRBJ1-2
abundance: NA
v_gene: TRBV6-1
len: 14

CDR3aa: CASSYRGGTYEQYF
CDR3nt: TGTGCCAGCAGTTACCGGGGCGGTACCTACGAGCAGTACTTC
d_gene: NA
j_gene: TRBJ2-7
abundance: NA
v_gene: TRBV6-5
len: 14

CDR3aa: CASSRGQGLKNEQFF
CDR3nt: TGTGCCAGCAGCCGCGGACAGGGGTTGAAGAATGAGCAGTTCTTC
d_gene: TRBD1
j_gene: TRBJ2-1
abundance: many
v_gene: TRBV14
len: 15

CDR3aa: CASSETSASYNEQFF
CDR3nt: TGTGCCAGCAGCGAGACTAGCGCCTCCTACAATGAGCAGTTCTTC
d_gene: TRBD2
j_gene: TRBJ2-1
abundance: NA
v_gene: TRBV5-4
len: 15

CDR3aa: CASSLPLGTSGSSYEQYF
CDR3nt: TGTGCCAGCAGTTTACCTCTCGGGACTAGCGGGAGCTCCTACGAGCAGTACTTC
d_gene: TRBD2
j_gene: TRBJ2-7
abundance: few
v_gene: TRBV28
len: 18

CDR3aa: CASSEELAGGGNEQFF
CDR3nt: TGTGCCAGCAGCGAAGAACTAGCGGGAGGGGGCAATGAGCAGTTCTTC
d_gene: TRBD2
j_gene: TRBJ2-1
abundance: once
v_gene: TRBV6-1
len: 16

CDR3aa: CASSVFKDTQYF
CDR3nt: TGTGCCAGCAGCGTGTTCAAAGATACGCAGTATTTT
d_gene: NA
j_gene: TRBJ2-3
abundance: once
v_gene: TRBV9
len: 12

CDR3aa: CASGLEQILAKNIQYF
CDR3nt: TGTGCTAGTGGTTTGGAACAGATTCTAGCCAAAAACATTCAGTACTTC
d_gene: NA
j_gene: TRBJ2-4
abundance: NA
v_gene: TRBV12-5
len: 16

CDR3aa: CASSLAGELFF
CDR3nt: TGTGCCAGCAGCTTGGCCGGGGAGCTGTTTTTT
d_gene: NA
j_gene: TRBJ2-2
abundance: NA
v_gene: TRBV2
len: 11

CDR3aa: CASSLQETQYF
CDR3nt: TGTGCCAGCAGCTTACAAGAGACCCAGTACTTC
d_gene: NA
j_gene: TRBJ2-5
abundance: NA
v_gene: TRBV7-9
len: 11

CDR3aa: CASSVSETLGMRYEQYF
CDR3nt: TGTGCCAGCAGTGTGTCAGAGACACTAGGAATGCGTTACGAGCAGTACTTC
d_gene: NA
j_gene: TRBJ2-7
abundance: NA
v_gene: TRBV2
len: 17

CDR3aa: CASSSEARELFF
CDR3nt: TGTGCCAGCAGTTCGGAGGCCCGGGAGCTGTTTTTT
d_gene: NA
j_gene: TRBJ2-2
abundance: NA
v_gene: TRBV6-5
len: 12

CDR3aa: CASSERTGLGLAGVVKNIQYF
CDR3nt: TGCGCCAGCAGCGAACGGACAGGGTTGGGACTAGCGGGAGTAGTCAAAAACATTCAGTACTTC
d_gene: TRBD2
j_gene: TRBJ2-4
abundance: NA
v_gene: TRBV4-1
len: 21

CDR3aa: CASSSGRGRSYEQYF
CDR3nt: TGTGCCAGCAGCTCAGGCAGGGGAAGGTCCTACGAGCAGTACTTC
d_gene: NA
j_gene: TRBJ2-7
abundance: few
v_gene: TRBV7-9
len: 15

CDR3aa: CASSAGLLGLNEQFF
CDR3nt: TGTGCCAGCAGCGCAGGACTATTGGGATTGAATGAGCAGTTCTTC
d_gene: NA
j_gene: TRBJ2-1
abundance: NA
v_gene: TRBV9
len: 15

CDR3aa: CAITGEKLFF
CDR3nt: TGTGCCATCACAGGGGAAAAACTGTTTTTT
d_gene: NA
j_gene: TRBJ1-4
abundance: NA
v_gene: TRBV10-3
len: 10

CDR3aa: CASSQDTGTATGELFF
CDR3nt: TGTGCCAGCAGCCAAGATACCGGGACAGCCACCGGGGAGCTGTTTTTT
d_gene: TRBD1
j_gene: TRBJ2-2
abundance: few
v_gene: TRBV4-2
len: 16

CDR3aa: CASRGRGSYNEQFF
CDR3nt: TGTGCCAGCAGAGGTCGTGGCTCCTACAATGAGCAGTTCTTC
d_gene: NA
j_gene: TRBJ2-1
abundance: few
v_gene: TRBV27
len: 14

CDR3aa: CASSQRLQGVDEQFF
CDR3nt: TGTGCCAGCAGCCAACGTCTACAGGGTGTCGATGAGCAGTTCTTC
d_gene: NA
j_gene: TRBJ2-1
abundance: few
v_gene: TRBV4-2
len: 15

CDR3aa: CASSNFETGAHQETQYF
CDR3nt: TGTGCCAGCAGCAATTTTGAAACGGGAGCCCACCAAGAGACCCAGTACTTC
d_gene: NA
j_gene: TRBJ2-5
abundance: NA
v_gene: TRBV21-1
len: 17

CDR3aa: CASSGSRTNEKLFF
CDR3nt: TGTGCCAGCAGTGGGTCAAGAACTAATGAAAAACTGTTTTTT
d_gene: NA
j_gene: TRBJ1-4
abundance: NA
v_gene: TRBV25-1
len: 14

CDR3aa: CSVVPLGPSGYTF
CDR3nt: TGCAGCGTTGTGCCCTTGGGGCCCTCTGGCTACACCTTC
d_gene: NA
j_gene: TRBJ1-2
abundance: NA
v_gene: TRBV29-1
len: 13

CDR3aa: CASSLRDNTYEQYF
CDR3nt: TGTGCCAGCAGCCTCCGGGACAACACCTACGAGCAGTACTTC
d_gene: NA
j_gene: TRBJ2-7
abundance: few
v_gene: TRBV5-4
len: 14

CDR3aa: CASSPEGTGFGAFF
CDR3nt: TGTGCCAGCAGCCCCGAGGGGACGGGGTTCGGAGCTTTCTTT
d_gene: NA
j_gene: TRBJ1-1
abundance: NA
v_gene: TRBV7-2
len: 14

CDR3aa: CASGDGSYEQYF
CDR3nt: TGTGCCAGCGGGGACGGCTCCTACGAGCAGTACTTC
d_gene: NA
j_gene: TRBJ2-7
abundance: NA
v_gene: TRBV6-5
len: 12

CDR3aa: CASSGQGNYGYTF
CDR3nt: TGTGCCAGCTCTGGACAGGGTAACTATGGCTACACCTTC
d_gene: TRBD1
j_gene: TRBJ1-2
abundance: NA
v_gene: TRBV5-6
len: 13

CDR3aa: CASSQPGRENYGYTF
CDR3nt: TGCGCCAGCAGCCAACCGGGACGAGAGAACTATGGCTACACCTTC
d_gene: NA
j_gene: TRBJ1-2
abundance: NA
v_gene: TRBV4-1
len: 15

CDR3aa: CASSLASDTQYF
CDR3nt: TGTGCCAGCAGCTTGGCGTCAGATACGCAGTATTTT
d_gene: NA
j_gene: TRBJ2-3
abundance: once
v_gene: TRBV5-4
len: 12

CDR3aa: CASSQADSSSYNEQFF
CDR3nt: TGTGCCAGTAGTCAAGCGGACAGCAGCTCCTACAATGAGCAGTTCTTC
d_gene: NA
j_gene: TRBJ2-1
abundance: NA
v_gene: TRBV19
len: 16

CDR3aa: CASSPSMSTEAFF
CDR3nt: TGTGCCAGCAGCCCATCAATGAGCACTGAAGCTTTCTTT
d_gene: NA
j_gene: TRBJ1-1
abundance: many
v_gene: TRBV7-9
len: 13

CDR3aa: CASSPRGGAHSYEQYF
CDR3nt: TGCGCCAGCAGTCCTCGAGGGGGCGCCCATTCCTACGAGCAGTACTTC
d_gene: TRBD1
j_gene: TRBJ2-7
abundance: NA
v_gene: TRBV5-1
len: 16

CDR3aa: CASRDFREQFF
CDR3nt: TGTGCCAGCAGAGATTTCCGTGAGCAGTTCTTC
d_gene: NA
j_gene: TRBJ2-1
abundance: NA
v_gene: TRBV28
len: 11

CDR3aa: CASSRLAGETGELFF
CDR3nt: TGTGCCAGCAGTCGACTAGCGGGAGAGACCGGGGAGCTGTTTTTT
d_gene: TRBD2
j_gene: TRBJ2-2
abundance: NA
v_gene: TRBV4-2
len: 15

CDR3aa: CASSKQGLTEAFF
CDR3nt: TGTGCCAGTAGTAAACAGGGGTTGACTGAAGCTTTCTTT
d_gene: TRBD1
j_gene: TRBJ1-1
abundance: NA
v_gene: TRBV19
len: 13

CDR3aa: CASSHPLTGGTYEQYF
CDR3nt: TGCGCCAGCAGTCATCCTCTGACAGGGGGCACGTACGAGCAGTACTTC
d_gene: TRBD1
j_gene: TRBJ2-7
abundance: NA
v_gene: TRBV23-1
len: 16

CDR3aa: CASSLRAGGPLGNEQFF
CDR3nt: TGTGCCAGCAGCCTAAGAGCGGGAGGGCCTCTTGGGAATGAGCAGTTCTTC
d_gene: TRBD2
j_gene: TRBJ2-1
abundance: NA
v_gene: TRBV7-8
len: 17

CDR3aa: CASTVGGAGNEQFF
CDR3nt: TGTGCCAGCACCGTAGGGGGAGCGGGAAATGAGCAGTTCTTC
d_gene: NA
j_gene: TRBJ2-1
abundance: NA
v_gene: TRBV27
len: 14

CDR3aa: CAISGGLAGTSTDTQYF
CDR3nt: TGTGCCATCAGCGGGGGACTAGCGGGGACTAGCACAGATACGCAGTATTTT
d_gene: TRBD2
j_gene: TRBJ2-3
abundance: NA
v_gene: TRBV10-3
len: 17

CDR3aa: CASSLGGASGELFF
CDR3nt: TGCGCCAGCAGCTTGGGAGGGGCGTCCGGGGAGCTGTTTTTT
d_gene: NA
j_gene: TRBJ2-2
abundance: NA
v_gene: TRBV5-1
len: 14

CDR3aa: CASRTGTVVDEQYF
CDR3nt: TGTGCCAGCAGAACCGGGACAGTTGTGGACGAGCAGTACTTC
d_gene: TRBD1
j_gene: TRBJ2-7
abundance: NA
v_gene: TRBV6-5
len: 14

CDR3aa: CASSQELFWDQPQHF
CDR3nt: TGCGCCAGCAGCCAAGAGCTATTCTGGGATCAGCCCCAGCATTTT
d_gene: NA
j_gene: TRBJ1-5
abundance: few
v_gene: TRBV4-3
len: 15

CDR3aa: CASSPPGGGGTDTQYF
CDR3nt: TGTGCCAGCAGCCCTCCGGGGGGAGGGGGCACAGATACGCAGTATTTT
d_gene: TRBD2
j_gene: TRBJ2-3
abundance: once
v_gene: TRBV7-9
len: 16

CDR3aa: CSVERAESTDEQFF
CDR3nt: TGCAGCGTTGAGCGAGCGGAATCTACGGATGAGCAGTTCTTC
d_gene: NA
j_gene: TRBJ2-1
abundance: NA
v_gene: TRBV29-1
len: 14

CDR3aa: CASSVQAWTGELFF
CDR3nt: TGTGCCAGCAGCGTACAGGCATGGACCGGGGAGCTGTTTTTT
d_gene: NA
j_gene: TRBJ2-2
abundance: NA
v_gene: TRBV9
len: 14

CDR3aa: CASSQAVLSYEQYF
CDR3nt: TGCGCCAGCAGCCAAGCAGTGCTCTCCTACGAGCAGTACTTC
d_gene: NA
j_gene: TRBJ2-7
abundance: NA
v_gene: TRBV4-3
len: 14

CDR3aa: CASSYSGQNTGELFF
CDR3nt: TGTGCCAGCAGTTACTCGGGACAGAACACCGGGGAGCTGTTTTTT
d_gene: NA
j_gene: TRBJ2-2
abundance: few
v_gene: TRBV6-6
len: 15

CDR3aa: CASSLMSPIYGYTF
CDR3nt: TGTGCCAGCAGTTTAATGTCCCCGATCTATGGCTACACCTTC
d_gene: NA
j_gene: TRBJ1-2
abundance: few
v_gene: TRBV28
len: 14

CDR3aa: CASSLGNQPQHF
CDR3nt: TGTGCCAGCAGCTTGGGGAATCAGCCCCAGCATTTT
d_gene: NA
j_gene: TRBJ1-5
abundance: NA
v_gene: TRBV5-8
len: 12

CDR3aa: CASSEQAHEQFF
CDR3nt: TGTGCCAGCAGTGAACAGGCCCATGAGCAGTTCTTC
d_gene: NA
j_gene: TRBJ2-1
abundance: few
v_gene: TRBV2
len: 12

CDR3aa: CASTSSGANVLTF
CDR3nt: TGTGCCAGCACTTCCTCTGGGGCCAACGTCCTGACTTTC
d_gene: NA
j_gene: TRBJ2-6
abundance: few
v_gene: TRBV7-2
len: 13

CDR3aa: CASSLFHVLADYEQYF
CDR3nt: TGTGCCAGCAGCTTATTTCACGTTCTAGCAGATTACGAGCAGTACTTC
d_gene: NA
j_gene: TRBJ2-7
abundance: NA
v_gene: TRBV11-3
len: 16

CDR3aa: CASSSVAGGIYGYTF
CDR3nt: TGTGCCAGCAGCTCCGTGGCGGGCGGTATTTATGGCTACACCTTC
d_gene: NA
j_gene: TRBJ1-2
abundance: NA
v_gene: TRBV5-6
len: 15

CDR3aa: CASSGLGNPQETQYF
CDR3nt: TGCGCCAGCAGTGGACTTGGAAACCCACAAGAGACCCAGTACTTC
d_gene: NA
j_gene: TRBJ2-5
abundance: NA
v_gene: TRBV10-2
len: 15

CDR3aa: CSVAPNTEAFF
CDR3nt: TGCAGCGTTGCGCCGAACACTGAAGCTTTCTTT
d_gene: NA
j_gene: TRBJ1-1
abundance: many
v_gene: TRBV29-1
len: 11

CDR3aa: CASSRRTGGNEQFF
CDR3nt: TGTGCCAGCAGTCGCCGAACAGGGGGCAATGAGCAGTTCTTC
d_gene: TRBD1
j_gene: TRBJ2-1
abundance: NA
v_gene: TRBV27
len: 14